Following are 12 T cell receptor beta chains from one sample sequenced in a study of somatic mutations in cytotoxic T cells in rheumatoid arthritis (dated by TCRdb to 2015 to 2018). Library preparation used the immunoSEQ multiplex PCR assay. TCRdb took this table from immuneACCESS and kept in-frame rearrangements with V and J called. Such tables lack part of the clones; where checked against another copy, unresolved V genes explain under half of the gap, and the rest is unexplained. A total of more than 15,000 clones appear in this sample, nearly 80% of them only once. Under 20% of the sample comes from the top ten. The source material was CD8+ T cells sorted from blood. These receptors originate from an adult with rheumatoid arthritis.

The chain employs TRBV2 and TRBJ2-1; D remains ambiguous. The V end was cut by 3 bases, the J end by 8 bases, with 14 bases between. Germline loops: CDR1 SNHLY, CDR2 FYNNEI. The CDR3 is 14 amino acids. CDR3 amino acids: CASSDRFSLDEQFF. The DNA of the CDR3 is TGTGCCAGCAGTGATCGGTTCTCGCTCGATGAGCAGTTCTTC.

This chain links TRBV28 with TRBJ1-5, with 10 bases fitting TRBD1. The CDR3 has 14 residues. The V gene's germline CDR1 is MDHEN and CDR2 SYDVKM. The V and J ends lost 7 bases and 5 bases, in that order; junction bases with no gene match: 5. The CDR3 here is CASTSGTGDQPQHF. DNA of the CDR3: TGTGCCAGCACCTCCGGGACAGGGGATCAGCCCCAGCATTTT.

The rearrangement links TRBV18 to TRBJ1-3, with 9 bases identical to TRBD1. The length of the CDR3 is 15 residues. Trimming cost V 3 bases and J 5 bases; bases outside gene matches: 5. CDR1 and CDR2 from the germline V gene are KGHSH and LQKENI. The CDR3 region is CASSPRDRERNTIYF. CDR3 bases: TGTGCCAGCTCACCCCGGGACAGGGAAAGAAACACCATATATTTT.

V and J are TRBV4-1 and TRBJ1-2; 9 bases are shared with TRBD1. The CDR3 runs 15 residues. V was clipped by 4 bases and J by 6 bases; unmatched bases: 9. CDR1 MGHRA and CDR2 YSYEKL come from the germline V gene. CDR3 coding DNA: TGCGCCAGCAGCCTCCAATCACAGGGGGCTGATGGCTACACCTTC. It is translated as CASSLQSQGADGYTF.

The chain has TRBV5-6 and TRBJ1-1; D is unclear. Germline V gene sequence: CDR1 SGHDT, CDR2 YYEEEE. V shed 4 bases and J shed 4 bases, with 14 bases lying between them. This CDR3 region has 14 residues. CDR3 protein: CASSEGWAATEAFF. The CDR3 DNA follows: TGTGCCAGCAGCGAGGGATGGGCGGCCACTGAAGCTTTCTTT.

The DNA of the CDR3 is TGTGCCAGCAGTGAACTCGTGAACTACGAGCAGTACTTC. It codes for CASSELVNYEQYF. This chain links TRBV2 with TRBJ2-7; no reliable D call. This CDR3 has 13 amino acids. The ends were cut back, 2 bases at V and 3 bases at J, with 8 bases in the middle. Germline-derived CDR1 and CDR2 are SNHLY and FYNNEI. Filled out from reference TRBV2 and TRBJ2-7, the complete variable domain reads EPEVTQTPSHQVTQMGQEVILRCVPISNHLYFYWYRQILGQKVEFLVSFYNNEISEKSEIFDDQFSVERPDGSNFTLKIRSTKLEDSAMYFCASSELVNYEQYFGPGTRLTVT.

This clone was detected only once. Here the CDR3 reads CASSPGSGEQYF. DNA of the CDR3: TGTGCCAGCAGCCCCGGGTCGGGTGAGCAGTACTTC. The chain joins TRBV11-3 to TRBJ2-7; D call uncertain. V shed 5 bases and J shed 7 bases, with 12 bases lying between them. CDR1 and CDR2 (germline): SGHNT, YENEEA. This CDR3 has 12 amino acids.

This clone was seen a few times. The V and J genes are TRBV19 and TRBJ1-5, with 8 bases matching TRBD1. The V gene's germline CDR1 is LNHDA and CDR2 SQIVND (reference sequence). This CDR3 region has 14 residues. V gave up 6 bases and J gave up 5 bases; unmatched junction bases: 6. CDR3 residues: CASRPQGVDQPQHF. CDR3 coding DNA: TGTGCCAGTAGACCACAGGGGGTCGATCAGCCCCAGCATTTT.

The V and J genes are TRBV10-3 and TRBJ2-2; TRBD1 might be the D (6 bases). The CDR3 sequence is 15 residues long. Trimming pared 10 bases from V and 0 bases from J, leaving 15 bases between. The germline CDR1 and CDR2 sequences are ENHRY and SYGVKD. CDR3 coding DNA: TGTGCCACCCGTACCGACAGGTCGAACACCGGGGAGCTGTTTTTT. This gives the protein CATRTDRSNTGELFF.

The count of this clone is one. CDR3 in DNA: TGTGCCATCAGAGCATCCCGGGACAGGGAAACCTACGAGCAGTACTTC. The encoded protein is CAIRASRDRETYEQYF. V is TRBV10-3 and J is TRBJ2-7, with TRBD1 identical over 9 bases. In germline, CDR1 is ENHRY, CDR2 SYGVKD. After removal of 6 bases from V and 2 bases from J, the junction contained 11 bases not matched to a gene. The CDR3 covers 16 residues.

The CDR3 sequence: CASSDPWPSGGPPRSSTDTQYF. CDR3 coding DNA: TGCGCCAGCAGTGATCCCTGGCCTAGCGGGGGGCCACCTCGATCTAGCACAGATACGCAGTATTTT. This chain uses TRBV10-2 with TRBJ2-3; 11 bases map to TRBD2. CDR1 is WSHSY and CDR2 is SAAADI in the germline V gene. The CDR3 is 22 amino acids. Losses at the gene ends were 3 bases for V and 0 bases for J; bases not matched to a gene: 20.

This clone appeared a few times. The chain couples TRBV28 to TRBJ1-1; 9 bases match TRBD1. The CDR3 consists of 15 residues. V was clipped by 5 bases and J by 3 bases; unmatched bases: 7. Germline V gene lookup returns CDR1 MDHEN and CDR2 SYDVKM. CDR3 DNA: TGTGCCAGCAGTCTAACAGGGACAGGGCACACTGAAGCTTTCTTT. Its translation is CASSLTGTGHTEAFF. The full variable domain, its missing parts supplied by reference TRBV28 and TRBJ1-1, is DVKVTQSSRYLVKRTGEKVFLECVQDMDHENMFWYRQDPGLGLRLIYFSYDVKMKEKGDIPEGYSVSREKKERFSLILESASTNQTSMYLCASSLTGTGHTEAFFGQGTRLTVV.